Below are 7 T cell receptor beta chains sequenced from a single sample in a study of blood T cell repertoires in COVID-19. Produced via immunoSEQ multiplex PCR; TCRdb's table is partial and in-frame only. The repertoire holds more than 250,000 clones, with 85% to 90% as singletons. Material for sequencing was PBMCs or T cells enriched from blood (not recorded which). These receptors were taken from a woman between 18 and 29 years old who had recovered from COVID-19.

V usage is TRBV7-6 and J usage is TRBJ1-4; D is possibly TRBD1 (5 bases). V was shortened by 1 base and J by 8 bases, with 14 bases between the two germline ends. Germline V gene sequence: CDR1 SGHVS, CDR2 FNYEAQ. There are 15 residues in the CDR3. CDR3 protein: CASSLVDRAQEKLFF. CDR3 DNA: TGTGCCAGCAGCTTAGTCGACAGAGCACAAGAAAAACTGTTTTTT.

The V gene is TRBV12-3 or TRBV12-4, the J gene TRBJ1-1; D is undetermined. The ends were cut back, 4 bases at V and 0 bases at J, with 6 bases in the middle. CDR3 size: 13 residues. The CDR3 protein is CASSYRVNTEAFF. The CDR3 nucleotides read TGTGCCAGCAGTTATCGAGTGAACACTGAAGCTTTCTTT.

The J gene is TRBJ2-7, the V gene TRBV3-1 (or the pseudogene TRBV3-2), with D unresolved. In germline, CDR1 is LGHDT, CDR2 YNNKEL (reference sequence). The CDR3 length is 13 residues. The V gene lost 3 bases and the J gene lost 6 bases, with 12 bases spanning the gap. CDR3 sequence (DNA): TGTGCCAGCAGCCAGGGTGCCTGGAGCGAGCAGTACTTC. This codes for CASSQGAWSEQYF.

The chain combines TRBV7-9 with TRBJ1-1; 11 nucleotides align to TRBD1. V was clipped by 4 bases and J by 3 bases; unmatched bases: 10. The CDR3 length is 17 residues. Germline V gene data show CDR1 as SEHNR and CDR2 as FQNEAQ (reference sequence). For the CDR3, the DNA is TGTGCCAGCAGCTCAGGACAGGGGGCTAGGGTGGACACTGAAGCTTTCTTT. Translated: CASSSGQGARVDTEAFF.

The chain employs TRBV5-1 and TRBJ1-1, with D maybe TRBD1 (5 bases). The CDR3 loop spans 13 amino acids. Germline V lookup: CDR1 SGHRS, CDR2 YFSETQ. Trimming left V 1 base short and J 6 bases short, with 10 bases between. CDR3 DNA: TGCGCCAGCAGCTTGTCAGACAGCTCTGAAGCTTTCTTT. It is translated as CASSLSDSSEAFF. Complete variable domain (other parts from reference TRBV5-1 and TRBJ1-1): KAGVTQTPRYLIKTRGQQVTLSCSPISGHRSVSWYQQTPGQGLQFLFEYFSETQRNKGNFPGRFSGRQFSNSRSEMNVSTLELGDSALYLCASSLSDSSEAFFGQGTRLTVV.

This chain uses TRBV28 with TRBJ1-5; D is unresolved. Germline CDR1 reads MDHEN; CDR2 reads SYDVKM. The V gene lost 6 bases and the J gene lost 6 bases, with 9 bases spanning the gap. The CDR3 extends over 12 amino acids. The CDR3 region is CASSEEGQPQHF. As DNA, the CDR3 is TGTGCCAGCAGCGAGGAGGGTCAGCCCCAGCATTTT.

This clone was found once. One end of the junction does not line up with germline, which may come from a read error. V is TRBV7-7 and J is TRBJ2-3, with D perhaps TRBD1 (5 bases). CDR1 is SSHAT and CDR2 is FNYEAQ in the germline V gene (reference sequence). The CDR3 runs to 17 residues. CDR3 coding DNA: TGTGCTAGCAGCCCATACCCCGCGCCAGGGCGCACAGATACGCAGTATTTT. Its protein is CASSPYPAPGRTDTQYF.